The 13 T cell receptor beta chains below were found in one sample sequenced in a study of lymphopenia after photon versus proton radiotherapy. The repertoire was sequenced with immunoSEQ multiplex PCR; TCRdb's copy has only in-frame clones and lacks some. The repertoire includes some 55,000 clones, around 82% of them detected once, and 25% to 35% sits in the top ten. This material consisted of peripheral blood, taken from a patient treated with photon-based radiotherapy. Receptor source: a man in his fifties with gastric cancer.

The V and J genes are TRBV6-5 and TRBJ2-6, with D possibly being TRBD2 (5 bases). Germline V gene sequence: CDR1 MNHEY, CDR2 SVGAGI. The CDR3 runs to 16 residues. Trimming took off 4 bases at V and 2 bases at J, with 12 bases between the two ends. This CDR3 reads CASSSPRVAGANVLTF. DNA of the CDR3: TGTGCCAGCAGTTCCCCGCGGGTTGCTGGGGCCAACGTCCTGACTTTC.

Points on this clone: At the DNA level, this CDR3 is encoded by other sequences in the same sample as well. The chain has TRBV18 and TRBJ1-1; D ambiguous. V was cut by 1 base and J by 2 bases, with 8 bases left in between. Germline lookup yields CDR1 KGHSH and CDR2 LQKENI. The CDR3 consists of 14 residues. The CDR3 DNA is TGTGCCAGCTCACCACAGGGCGGAAACACTGAAGCTTTCTTT. Protein sequence: CASSPQGGNTEAFF.

The J gene is TRBJ2-7, the V gene TRBV7-2; D uncertain. V dropped 6 bases and J dropped 3 bases, with 15 bases sitting between them. CDR1 is SGHTA and CDR2 is FQGNSA in the germline V gene. There are 14 residues in the CDR3. The CDR3 reads CASSFQAFDYEQYF. CDR3 coding DNA: TGTGCCAGCAGTTTTCAAGCTTTTGACTACGAGCAGTACTTC.

This clone has a single count. The rearrangement uses TRBV6-6 and TRBJ2-7; D is unclear. V was trimmed by 0 bases and J by 3 bases, leaving 15 bases between them. This CDR3 is built from 16 residues. The germline V gene encodes CDR1 MNHNY and CDR2 SVGAGI (reference sequence). Here the CDR3 reads CASSYSGNNARYEQYF. As DNA, the CDR3 is TGTGCCAGCAGTTACTCTGGTAATAATGCCCGCTACGAGCAGTACTTC.

The V call is TRBV27, the J call TRBJ2-7; 8 bases agree with TRBD2. This CDR3 is 16 amino acids long. Germline V gives CDR1 MNHEY, CDR2 SMNVEV (reference sequence). With 5 bases clipped from V and 3 bases from J, the junction kept 12 bases outside the gene matches. This chain's CDR3 is CASSLPRGGARYEQYF. CDR3 DNA: TGTGCCAGCAGTCTCCCTCGGGGGGGGGCGCGCTACGAGCAGTACTTC.

V is TRBV7-9 and J is TRBJ2-5, with 10 bases fitting TRBD2. Looked up from germline, CDR1 is SEHNR and CDR2 is FQNEAQ (reference sequence). The CDR3 runs to 16 residues. Trimming removed 7 bases from V and 5 bases from J; junction bases left unmatched: 13. CDR3 in DNA: TGTGCCAGCACCCCCTTCGGCCTAGCGGGAGTGGAGACCCAGTACTTC. It yields the protein CASTPFGLAGVETQYF.

The rearrangement joins TRBV18 to TRBJ2-5; 7 bases match TRBD1. Germline CDR1 and CDR2: KGHSH and LQKENI. The trim removed 3 bases at V and 2 bases at J, leaving 9 bases unmatched. This CDR3 has 16 residues. This CDR3 reads CASSPRIGTAQETQYF. The CDR3 DNA follows: TGTGCCAGCTCACCTCGGATAGGGACAGCTCAAGAGACCCAGTACTTC. The whole variable domain, remainder taken from reference TRBV18 and TRBJ2-5, is NAGVMQNPRHLVRRRGQEARLRCSPMKGHSHVYWYRQLPEEGLKFMVYLQKENIIDESGMPKERFSAEFPKEGPSILRIQQVVRGDSAAYFCASSPRIGTAQETQYFGPGTRLLVL.

This clone has more than one count but fewer than ten. The V gene is TRBV7-9, the J gene TRBJ2-5, with TRBD2 matching over 9 bases. The germline CDR1 and CDR2 sequences are SEHNR and FQNEAQ (reference sequence). The CDR3 consists of 15 residues. V lost 4 bases, J lost 5 bases, and 8 bases stayed unmatched. For the CDR3, the DNA is TGTGCCAGCAGCTCGCCTAGCGGGATGGAGGAGACCCAGTACTTC. It yields the protein CASSSPSGMEETQYF.

V and J are TRBV11-2 and TRBJ2-2; 7 bases align to TRBD1. In germline, CDR1 is SGHAT, CDR2 FQNNGV. With V trimmed by 2 bases and J by 7 bases, 4 bases remained unmatched. The CDR3 extends over 14 amino acids. The CDR3, as DNA: TGTGCCAGCAGCTTACTCCAGGGGGACGGGGAGCTGTTTTTT. Translating it yields CASSLLQGDGELFF. The full variable domain, with the rest looked up from reference TRBV11-2 and TRBJ2-2, is EAGVAQSPRYKIIEKRQSVAFWCNPISGHATLYWYQQILGQGPKLLIQFQNNGVVDDSQLPKDRFSAERLKGVDSTLKIQPAKLEDSAVYLCASSLLQGDGELFFGEGSRLTVL.

This clone was counted a single time. V is TRBV5-1 and J is TRBJ2-2; 7 bases are a match to TRBD2. J gave up 7 bases and V 10 bases, and 13 bases lay outside the gene matches. In germline, CDR1 is SGHRS, CDR2 YFSETQ. This CDR3 contains 14 residues. The CDR3 nucleotides are TGCGCCTCAAAGGGCGGGAGTGTGAGCGGGGAGCTGTTTTTT. Protein: CASKGGSVSGELFF.

The gene calls are TRBV29-1 and TRBJ1-2; the D is unclear. Looked up from germline, CDR1 is SQVTM and CDR2 is ANQGSEA. The CDR3 sequence is 10 residues long. The CDR3 here is CVGRDNGYTF. In nucleotides, the CDR3 is TGCGTGGGCCGAGACAATGGCTACACCTTC.

The rearrangement joins TRBV25-1 to TRBJ2-1; 10 bases map to TRBD2. Germline V lookup: CDR1 MGHDK, CDR2 SYGVNS. The CDR3 length is 14 residues. V lost 6 bases and J lost 7; bases outside the gene matches: 6. CDR3 nucleotides: TGTGCCAGCAGAGGACTAGCGGATTCTAATGAGCAGTTCTTC. Translation gives CASRGLADSNEQFF.

The chain couples TRBV7-6 to TRBJ2-5; TRBD1 aligns across 7 bases. CDR1 and CDR2 from the germline V gene are SGHVS and FNYEAQ. This CDR3 region has 15 residues. Unmatched junction bases numbered 8, after V lost 5 bases and J lost 2 bases. CDR3 residues: CASSGRQTGQETQYF. For the CDR3, the DNA is TGTGCCAGCAGCGGGCGACAGACAGGGCAAGAGACCCAGTACTTC.